This T cell receptor (beta chain) was captured in a study of a mutant IDH1 vaccine in newly diagnosed glioma (dated by TCRdb to about 2021). Study-level background: Across visits V03 through V10, patients got a total of eight vaccinations, given in weeks 1, 3, 5, 7, 11, 15, 19 and 23. For exploratory analyses, around 23 treated patients had longitudinal TCRB deep sequencing done wherever samples were available. Of the approximately 33 treated patients, approximately 60% were male and about 40% were female, and a mean age of roughly 37 years was recorded. In the chemotherapy-containing groups, vaccination started alongside temozolomide cycles, whereas in patients who had radiotherapy alone it started 4-6 weeks after radiotherapy. Peripheral blood samples were drawn at six visits, namely V03 (baseline), V05, V07, V10, V12 and V13. Prior to enrollment, standard therapy consisting of radiotherapy alone, temozolomide alone, or radiochemotherapy with temozolomide had been administered to patients, with the combination being received by most patients. Here is what the overall study found, with its caveats: PBMC samples for TCRB deep sequencing were selected based on availability. Pseudoprogression seemed to be unrelated to changes in the top peripheral T cell clonotypes found by TCRB sequencing. According to the authors, sample limitations meant that analyses of patient blood samples could not be reproduced. Immune responses induced by the vaccine were seen in roughly 95% of patients across multiple MHC alleles.

The protocol used for the library was the immunoSEQ multiplex PCR assay. Rearranged TCR beta chain sequences were amplified using the hsTCRB Kit according to the manufacturer's protocol. TCRB libraries were sequenced on an Illumina MiSeq. On the study's bioinformatics: Demultiplexing, trimming and gene mapping were performed with the kit vendor's proprietary platform. What TCRdb holds here is the immuneACCESS table cut down to in-frame rearrangements. Part of the clones is not present; checked against another copy, under half of the missing clones reflect an unresolved V gene, and the others are unexplained. For V, J and clone size, that table is used; D and trimming come from the DNA. Counted in this sample were 60,000 or so clones; roughly 77% of them appeared once. The top ten constitute approximately 7.6% of the sample. In the case of this clone: Its antigen has not been determined. Base qualities were left out, and no much larger clone turns up one base away.

For CDR1 and CDR2, the germline V gene lists SGDLS and YYNGEE. The CDR3 has 15 amino acids, counting the end cysteine and phenylalanine. Only the CDR3 region is kept as DNA, spanning 45 bases read in frame from base 1. Trimming removed 4 bases from V and 3 bases from J; the gene matches leave 9 bases unexplained. The time point label corresponds to: week 23, last vaccination. Each vaccine dose, consisting of 300 ug of a 20-mer mutant IDH1 peptide in Montanide, was administered subcutaneously with topical imiquimod. The donors had newly diagnosed IDH1-mutant astrocytomas of WHO grade 3 or 4 that showed loss of nuclear ATRX. The samples were drawn from NOA16, a multicentre, single-arm, open-label phase I trial in Germany that tested a mutant IDH1 peptide vaccine in humans for the first time. The DNeasy Blood and Tissue Kit was used to extract genomic DNA from EDTA blood for TCRB sequencing.

The rearrangement joined TRBV9 to TRBJ1-2, and 7 bases in between align with TRBD1. The clonotype was recovered from a woman aged 40-49 years with glioma. Some clones in this sample may be carry-over from other donors' samples. The sequencing used PBMCs, collected from a glioma patient whose treatment included an IDH1 peptide vaccine. The nucleotide sequence reads TGTGCCAGCAGCAACCGCCAGACAGGGTACTATGGCTACACCTTC. Its translation reads: CASSNRQTGYYGYTF.